This T cell receptor (beta chain) was identified in a study of cytomegalovirus exposure and HLA in healthy donors. Points on this clone: Its antigen is unknown.

Primers: 60 Vbeta forward and 13 Jbeta reverse. Sequencing used immunoSEQ multiplex PCR; TCRdb keeps in-frame clones, though not all of them. This table has some 100,000 clones, about 78% appearing once. Healthy people donating bone marrow made up the donors. Whole-study findings and limits: Reported performance of the classifier showed diagnosis of cytomegalovirus status with high specificity and sensitivity.

Germline-derived CDR1 and CDR2 are SEHNR and FQNEAQ (reference sequence). The CDR3 sequence is 12 residues long. The receptor was derived from a woman aged 40 to 50 in good health and CMV-seropositive. This sequence joins TRBV7-9 and TRBJ1-5; a weak D match, TRBD1 (6 bases). Sequenced material: PBMCs. The CDR3 here is CSGHRAMEPQHF. The CDR3 DNA sequence: TGTTCCGGACACAGGGCTATGGAGCCCCAGCATTTT.